The present TCR beta chain was sequenced within a study of T cell responses to AZD1222 COVID-19 vaccine. General study findings and limits: Reportedly, nearly half the spike-specific TCRs target unmutated variant regions. Vaccine-associated CD4 TCRs ranged over spike, dominating at 160-218 and 743-854.

Sequencing used immunoSEQ multiplex PCR; TCRdb keeps in-frame clones, though not all of them. The sample has approximately 150,000 clones, roughly nine tenths seen once; the top ten hold about 3%. The V gene's germline CDR1 is WNHNN and CDR2 SYGVQD (reference sequence). The V gene lost 5 bases and the J gene lost 7 bases, with 11 bases spanning the gap. The CDR3 sequence is 12 residues long. As concerns this clone: As yet, its antigen is unknown.

J is TRBJ1-1 and V is TRBV10-1; TRBD1 might be the D (5 bases). The material sequenced was peripheral blood, taken on day 0 of AZD1222 vaccination. The receptor's source is an adult in good health. The CDR3 loop is CASSRQQFEAFF. The CDR3 DNA reads as TGCGCCAGCAGTCGACAGCAATTTGAAGCTTTCTTT.